Listed below are T cell receptor beta chains from one sample, sequenced in a study of blood T cell repertoires in COVID-19. Sequencing used immunoSEQ multiplex PCR; TCRdb keeps in-frame clones, though not all of them. This repertoire shows 160,000 or so clones, about 88% found once; its top ten account for roughly 1%. The sequenced sample consisted of peripheral blood. Receptor source: a man aged 35-49 years with acute or convalescent COVID-19. CDR3s include the opening cysteine and the closing phenylalanine or tryptophan. Each record gives: clone size, V gene, J gene, D gene, CDR3 DNA, CDR3 protein. D genes are given only for firm matches. Where a row states a size, it is once, few, many or the class of an expanded clone; other rows omit it.

>-|TRBV19|TRBJ2-7|-
TGTGCCAGTAGTAGGGGGCAGGGTATCTACGAGCAGTACTTC
CASSRGQGIYEQYF
>-|TRBV15|TRBJ1-5|-
TGTGCCACCAGCATTTGGGGCCTTAGCAATCAGCCCCAGCATTTT
CATSIWGLSNQPQHF
>-|TRBV7-8|TRBJ1-2|TRBD1
TGTGCCAGCAGCCTACCGGGACAGGGGAGTGGCTACACCTTC
CASSLPGQGSGYTF
>-|TRBV6-6|TRBJ1-3|-
TGTGCCAGCAGTTACCTGAGAGGCGGTGTTCTGGACACCATATATTTT
CASSYLRGGVLDTIYF
>-|TRBV29-1|TRBJ1-2|-
TGCAGCGTTGTAGGGGGCTATGGCTACACCTTC
CSVVGGYGYTF
>-|TRBV7-3|TRBJ1-6|-
TGTGCCAGCAGCTCCACAGGGACTTCACCCCTCCACTTT
CASSSTGTSPLHF
>-|TRBV18|TRBJ1-4|-
TGTGCCAGCTCACCTGGGCCACAGGTAGCTAATGAAAAACTGTTTTTT
CASSPGPQVANEKLFF
>once|TRBV6-5|TRBJ2-1|TRBD1
TGTGCCAGCAGTTACTTATTTCGGGGACAGGGCCAGTTCTTC
CASSYLFRGQGQFF
>-|TRBV19|TRBJ2-2|TRBD1
TGTGCCAGTAGTCCCTTCACTCGACAGGGACGAGGCGGGGAGCTGTTTTTT
CASSPFTRQGRGGELFF
>-|TRBV9|TRBJ2-1|TRBD1
TGTGCCAGCAGCGCTACCGGGACAGGCTACAATGAGCAGTTCTTC
CASSATGTGYNEQFF
>-|TRBV7-9|TRBJ2-1|TRBD2
TGTGCCAGCAGCCCAATAGGAGCGGGGGGAAGGAATGAGCAGTTCTTC
CASSPIGAGGRNEQFF
>-|TRBV19|TRBJ1-2|TRBD1
TGTGCCAGTAGTCCCTCGGGGACAGGGGGTTTCTACACCTTC
CASSPSGTGGFYTF
>few|TRBV7-9|TRBJ2-1|TRBD2
TGTGCCAGCAGCACGGGGGGTTTAAGCTCCTACAATGAGCAGTTCTTC
CASSTGGLSSYNEQFF
>-|TRBV2|TRBJ1-6|TRBD1
TGTGCCAGCAACCGGAACAGGGGTGAATCACCCCTCCACTTT
CASNRNRGESPLHF
>-|TRBV27|TRBJ2-7|-
TGTGCCAGCAGTCAACCAGGGGTTCGCGAGCAGTACTTC
CASSQPGVREQYF
>-|TRBV3-1/TRBV3-2|TRBJ1-6|-
TGTGCCAGCAGCCAAGCCAGTCTGTATAATTCACCCCTCCACTTT
CASSQASLYNSPLHF
>few|TRBV5-1|TRBJ2-2|TRBD1
TGCGCCAGCCGCTCGAGGACAGGGAACACCGGGGAGCTGTTTTTT
CASRSRTGNTGELFF
>-|TRBV15|TRBJ2-7|-
TGTGCCACCAGCAGAGATCGACAGAACTACGAGCAGTACTTC
CATSRDRQNYEQYF
>-|TRBV5-6|TRBJ2-7|TRBD1
TGTGCCAGCAGCTTGGCGGGACAGGGGAGATACGAGCAGTACTTC
CASSLAGQGRYEQYF
>-|TRBV5-1|TRBJ2-1|-
TGCGCCAGCAGCTTGGCCACTACCTCCTACAATGAGCAGTTCTTC
CASSLATTSYNEQFF
>-|TRBV25-1|TRBJ2-7|TRBD1
TGTGCCAGCAGTGGGGACAGCTACGAGCAGTACTTC
CASSGDSYEQYF
>-|TRBV19|TRBJ2-3|TRBD1
TGTGCCAGTAGTATAGGACAGGGGAGCACAGATACGCAGTATTTT
CASSIGQGSTDTQYF
>-|TRBV2|TRBJ1-1|-
TGTGCCAGCAGCCAACAGGGAACTGAAGCTTTCTTT
CASSQQGTEAFF
>once|TRBV20-1|TRBJ2-7|TRBD1
TGCAGTGCTAGTCGGGACAGGGAGGGCCTAGGGCAGTACTTC
CSASRDREGLGQYF
>few|TRBV6-6|TRBJ1-2|TRBD1
TGTGCCAGCAGTTACAACTACAGCCCAGGGGGCTATGGCTACACCTTC
CASSYNYSPGGYGYTF
>-|TRBV4-3|TRBJ2-2|-
TGCGCCAGCAGCCAGACTCGCCAGATACGAATATCGAACACCGGGGAGCTGTTTTTT
CASSQTRQIRISNTGELFF
>once|TRBV3-1/TRBV3-2|TRBJ1-1|-
TGTGCCAGCAGCCTCCGGGATACTGAAGCTTTCTTT
CASSLRDTEAFF
>-|TRBV3-1/TRBV3-2|TRBJ2-3|-
TGTGCCAGCAGCCATAACGCGGATACGCAGTATTTT
CASSHNADTQYF
>-|TRBV10-3|TRBJ2-1|-
TGTGCCATCAGTGTGCCGCCCAGGGACACTGAGCAGTTCTTC
CAISVPPRDTEQFF
>-|TRBV4-2|TRBJ2-7|TRBD1
TGTGCCAGCAGCCAAGTCACAGGGGATACCTACGAGCAGTACTTC
CASSQVTGDTYEQYF
>-|TRBV18|TRBJ2-2|-
TGTGCCAGCTCGCCCCTTATCGGGACCGGGGAGCTGTTTTTT
CASSPLIGTGELFF
>-|TRBV19|TRBJ1-2|-
TGTGCCAGTAGTGCTTACAGGGATGGCTACACCTTC
CASSAYRDGYTF
>-|TRBV7-2|TRBJ2-3|TRBD2
TGTGCCAGCAGCTTAGTGCGCGGGGGGGCAGGGGATACGCAGTATTTT
CASSLVRGGAGDTQYF
>-|TRBV29-1|TRBJ1-2|-
TGCAGCGTTGGTTACGCGAGGGGAGGGGACGGCTACACCTTC
CSVGYARGGDGYTF
>-|TRBV5-6|TRBJ1-1|-
TGTGCCAGCACCCTCCCAGGGGAGCAGAACACTGAAGCTTTCTTT
CASTLPGEQNTEAFF
>-|TRBV5-5|TRBJ2-2|TRBD2
TGTGCCAGCAGCTTGTTGGGACTAGAGGGGGCCGGGGAGCTGTTTTTT
CASSLLGLEGAGELFF
>-|TRBV29-1|TRBJ1-1|TRBD1
TGCAGCGTGTTACAGGGGAGCACTGAAGCTTTCTTT
CSVLQGSTEAFF
>few|TRBV9|TRBJ1-2|-
TGTGCCAGCAGCCCCCAGGGGACCGGGAACTATGGCTACACCTTC
CASSPQGTGNYGYTF
>few|TRBV13|TRBJ2-7|TRBD2
TGTGCCAGCAGCTTGGCGGGGGGCAGGTACGAGCAGTACTTC
CASSLAGGRYEQYF
>-|TRBV24-1|TRBJ2-7|TRBD1
TGTGCCACCAGTGAGACCGGGACAGGCATCTACGAGCAGTACTTC
CATSETGTGIYEQYF
>-|TRBV27|TRBJ2-7|TRBD1
TGTGCCAGCAGGAGGACAGGATCCTCCTACGAGCAGTACTTC
CASRRTGSSYEQYF
>-|TRBV6-5|TRBJ1-6|-
TGTGCCAGCAGTTACCCCCGGGGGAGGAATTCACCCCTCCACTTT
CASSYPRGRNSPLHF
>-|TRBV6-6|TRBJ1-5|-
TGTGCCAGCAGTTTGACAGCATGGCCCCAGCATTTT
CASSLTAWPQHF
>once|TRBV29-1|TRBJ1-1|-
TGCAGCGGGGAGCGGGGGAACACTGAAGCTTTCTTT
CSGERGNTEAFF
>-|TRBV4-1|TRBJ1-3|-
TGCGCCAGCAGCCAACTGGGCACCAGCTCTGGAAACACCATATATTTT
CASSQLGTSSGNTIYF
>-|TRBV7-2|TRBJ1-2|-
TGTGCCAGCAGCTTCCCCGGGGGGGGGTCCTATGGCTACACCTTC
CASSFPGGGSYGYTF
>once|TRBV16|TRBJ2-7|-
TGTGCCAGCAGCCAAAAAGAAGCAGGGGCCTACGAGCAGTACTTC
CASSQKEAGAYEQYF
>-|TRBV3-1/TRBV3-2|TRBJ2-3|-
TGTGCCAGCAGCCCTGTACAGATCACAGATACGCAGTATTTT
CASSPVQITDTQYF
>-|TRBV3-1/TRBV3-2|TRBJ1-5|-
TGTGCCAGCAGCCAAGCCCTTGATCAGCCCCAGCATTTT
CASSQALDQPQHF
>-|TRBV6-5|TRBJ1-2|-
TGTGCCAGCCAGCGTGGGGGGGTTAATGGCTACACCTTC
CASQRGGVNGYTF
>-|TRBV18|TRBJ2-1|TRBD2
TGTGCCAGCTCACGTCCCGGGACTAGCGTGGGAAATGAGCAGTTCTTC
CASSRPGTSVGNEQFF
>-|TRBV11-2|TRBJ2-3|TRBD2
TGTGCCAGCAGCTTAGCACTAGCGGGGGAACGGGATACGCAGTATTTT
CASSLALAGERDTQYF
>-|TRBV7-2|TRBJ1-4|TRBD1
TGTGCCAGCAGCTCTGACAGACAGGGTGAACAAAAACTGTTTTTT
CASSSDRQGEQKLFF
>-|TRBV7-9|TRBJ1-2|-
TGTGCCAGCAGCTTAGGAGGAGCAGTCTATGGCTACACCTTC
CASSLGGAVYGYTF
>once|TRBV11-2|TRBJ2-1|TRBD1
TGTGCCAGCAGCCTTGACAGGGTTGGCAATGAGCAGTTCTTC
CASSLDRVGNEQFF
>-|TRBV27|TRBJ2-7|TRBD1
TGTGCCAGCAGTTTCGGGGACAGGGGTAGACACGAGCAGTACTTC
CASSFGDRGRHEQYF